Listed below are T cell receptor beta chains from one sample, sequenced in a study of blood T cell repertoires in COVID-19. The method was immunoSEQ multiplex PCR; TCRdb's version includes in-frame clones alone and lacks a portion of them. The sample has around 63,000 clones; around 79% are singletons. The material sequenced was peripheral blood. The source of these receptors is a woman aged 45-65 years with active or convalescent COVID-19. The CDR3 runs from the conserved cysteine through the conserved F or W. D genes are given only for firm matches. Clone sizes are given selectively: once, few, many, or a class where the clone is expanded.

size: -
V: TRBV5-1
D: TRBD2
J: TRBJ2-3
CDR3: CASMVGAGGNTDTQYF
DNA: TGCGCCAGCATGGTAGGCGCGGGAGGTAACACAGATACGCAGTATTTT

size: -
V: TRBV6-5
D: -
J: TRBJ1-1
CDR3: CASSAGGGDTEAFF
DNA: TGTGCCAGCAGCGCCGGGGGAGGGGACACTGAAGCTTTCTTT

size: -
V: TRBV7-7
D: -
J: TRBJ2-2
CDR3: CASSPGAGGFTGELFF
DNA: TGTGCCAGCAGCCCCGGGGCAGGGGGGTTCACCGGGGAGCTGTTTTTT

size: few
V: TRBV29-1
D: -
J: TRBJ1-2
CDR3: CSVGVAGGESGYTF
DNA: TGCAGCGTTGGAGTCGCGGGGGGCGAAAGTGGCTACACCTTC

size: -
V: TRBV18
D: TRBD1
J: TRBJ1-1
CDR3: CASSLARTGQNTEAFF
DNA: TGTGCCAGCTCACTTGCTCGGACAGGACAGAACACTGAAGCTTTCTTT

size: few
V: TRBV11-2
D: -
J: TRBJ2-1
CDR3: CASSSGRNEQFF
DNA: TGTGCCAGCAGCTCAGGAAGGAATGAGCAGTTCTTC

size: -
V: TRBV14
D: TRBD2
J: TRBJ2-1
CDR3: CASSRSSGLNEQFF
DNA: TGTGCCAGCAGCCGGTCTAGCGGGCTCAATGAGCAGTTCTTC

size: -
V: TRBV7-9
D: -
J: TRBJ2-1
CDR3: CASSSRLVPNNEQFF
DNA: TGTGCCAGCAGCTCAAGACTAGTCCCAAACAATGAGCAGTTCTTC

size: -
V: TRBV4-1
D: TRBD2
J: TRBJ2-1
CDR3: CASSQGLAERYNEQFF
DNA: TGCGCCAGCAGCCAAGGACTAGCGGAAAGATACAATGAGCAGTTCTTC

size: -
V: TRBV11-2
D: TRBD2
J: TRBJ2-7
CDR3: CASSSGTSGAYEQYF
DNA: TGTGCCAGCAGCTCTGGGACTAGCGGAGCCTACGAGCAGTACTTC

size: -
V: TRBV5-1
D: -
J: TRBJ2-5
CDR3: CASSSDSVQETQYF
DNA: TGCGCCAGCAGCTCCGACTCGGTGCAAGAGACCCAGTACTTC

size: few
V: TRBV5-1
D: TRBD2
J: TRBJ2-1
CDR3: CASGFSGRDNNEQFF
DNA: TGCGCCAGCGGATTTAGCGGGAGAGATAACAATGAGCAGTTCTTC

size: -
V: TRBV19
D: TRBD2
J: TRBJ2-5
CDR3: CASSIGRENWETQYF
DNA: TGTGCCAGTAGCATCGGGCGGGAGAATTGGGAGACCCAGTACTTC

size: -
V: TRBV10-2
D: -
J: TRBJ2-5
CDR3: CASRGGGALETQYF
DNA: TGCGCCAGCAGGGGAGGGGGGGCTTTGGAGACCCAGTACTTC

size: -
V: TRBV5-5
D: TRBD2
J: TRBJ2-2
CDR3: CASSLGLAGVTGELFF
DNA: TGTGCCAGCAGCCTGGGACTAGCGGGGGTCACCGGGGAGCTGTTTTTT

size: once
V: TRBV7-9
D: TRBD1
J: TRBJ1-1
CDR3: CASSRPEDRGGRLSTEAFF
DNA: TGTGCCAGCAGCCGACCCGAGGACAGGGGAGGAAGGTTGAGCACTGAAGCTTTCTTT

size: -
V: TRBV5-1
D: TRBD2
J: TRBJ2-1
CDR3: CASSSGTSGSIYEQFF
DNA: TGCGCCAGCAGCTCCGGGACTAGCGGGAGTATCTATGAGCAGTTCTTC

size: -
V: TRBV6-2/TRBV6-3
D: TRBD2
J: TRBJ2-2
CDR3: CASSYRTGTSGTGELFF
DNA: TGTGCCAGCAGTTACAGGACCGGGACTAGCGGCACCGGGGAGCTGTTTTTT

size: -
V: TRBV4-1
D: -
J: TRBJ2-5
CDR3: CASSHSQETQYF
DNA: TGCGCCAGCAGCCATTCTCAAGAGACCCAGTACTTC

size: -
V: TRBV6-1
D: -
J: TRBJ1-5
CDR3: CASSEVRWRSQPQHF
DNA: TGTGCCAGCAGTGAAGTCCGATGGAGGAGCCAGCCCCAGCATTTT

size: few
V: TRBV7-9
D: -
J: TRBJ2-5
CDR3: CASSYDLQETQYF
DNA: TGTGCCAGCAGCTATGACTTACAAGAGACCCAGTACTTC

size: -
V: TRBV5-6
D: TRBD2
J: TRBJ2-7
CDR3: CASSPRTSGSEQYF
DNA: TGTGCCAGCAGCCCCCGAACTAGCGGCAGCGAGCAGTACTTC

size: medium-sized
V: TRBV19
D: TRBD1
J: TRBJ1-5
CDR3: CASKYRGESKPQHF
DNA: TGTGCCAGTAAGTACAGGGGGGAAAGTAAGCCCCAGCATTTT

size: -
V: TRBV27
D: -
J: TRBJ2-5
CDR3: CASSLWGGKTQYF
DNA: TGTGCCAGCAGTTTATGGGGCGGGAAGACCCAGTACTTC

size: many
V: TRBV5-6
D: TRBD2
J: TRBJ2-7
CDR3: CASRDSGSYEQYF
DNA: TGTGCCAGCAGAGATAGCGGGAGCTACGAGCAGTACTTC

size: once
V: TRBV6-5
D: TRBD1
J: TRBJ1-1
CDR3: CASSSRGRTEAFF
DNA: TGTGCCAGCAGTTCCAGGGGGAGGACTGAAGCTTTCTTT

size: once
V: TRBV7-9
D: TRBD2
J: TRBJ2-3
CDR3: CASTQRGTDTQYF
DNA: TGTGCCAGCACCCAGCGGGGAACAGATACGCAGTATTTT

size: -
V: TRBV29-1
D: -
J: TRBJ2-1
CDR3: CSVEVWELNNEQFF
DNA: TGCAGCGTTGAAGTGTGGGAGTTGAACAATGAGCAGTTCTTC

size: few
V: TRBV9
D: TRBD2
J: TRBJ2-2
CDR3: CASSVGGGGGSGELFF
DNA: TGTGCCAGCAGCGTAGGTGGCGGCGGGGGGTCCGGGGAGCTGTTTTTT

size: -
V: TRBV6-2/TRBV6-3
D: -
J: TRBJ2-1
CDR3: CASSYPRDSSSAWYNEQFF
DNA: TGTGCCAGCAGTTACCCCCGGGACTCTTCCTCGGCGTGGTACAATGAGCAGTTCTTC

size: -
V: TRBV19
D: -
J: TRBJ2-1
CDR3: CASSITGERYEQFF
DNA: TGTGCCAGTAGTATAACGGGGGAGCGGTATGAGCAGTTCTTC

size: -
V: TRBV6-2/TRBV6-3
D: -
J: TRBJ2-7
CDR3: CASSYYLDNTYEQYF
DNA: TGTGCCAGCAGTTACTATTTGGACAATACCTACGAGCAGTACTTC

size: -
V: TRBV7-9
D: TRBD2
J: TRBJ2-7
CDR3: CASSFSPLRGLAGGSEQYF
DNA: TGTGCCAGCAGCTTTAGTCCATTAAGGGGACTAGCGGGAGGATCCGAGCAGTACTTC

size: -
V: TRBV2
D: -
J: TRBJ1-4
CDR3: CASRWGETNEKLFF
DNA: TGTGCCAGCAGATGGGGGGAAACTAATGAAAAACTGTTTTTT

size: -
V: TRBV5-5
D: TRBD1
J: TRBJ2-7
CDR3: CASSIRGTGGRYEQYF
DNA: TGTGCCAGCAGTATCCGAGGGACAGGGGGTCGTTACGAGCAGTACTTC

size: -
V: TRBV3-1/TRBV3-2
D: -
J: TRBJ1-4
CDR3: CASSQFPPGEGEKLFF
DNA: TGTGCCAGCAGCCAGTTTCCTCCAGGGGAGGGGGAAAAACTGTTTTTT

size: -
V: TRBV5-5
D: -
J: TRBJ1-5
CDR3: CASSLLQGGQPQHF
DNA: TGTGCCAGCAGCTTGTTGCAGGGCGGTCAGCCCCAGCATTTT

size: -
V: TRBV5-1
D: -
J: TRBJ2-3
CDR3: CASSTGSTDTQYF
DNA: TGCGCCAGCAGCACAGGGAGCACAGATACGCAGTATTTT

size: -
V: TRBV21-1
D: -
J: TRBJ2-2
CDR3: CASSKGWTSGKEGGELFF
DNA: TGTGCCAGCAGCAAAGGATGGACTAGCGGGAAGGAGGGCGGGGAGCTGTTTTTT

size: -
V: TRBV28
D: TRBD2
J: TRBJ2-1
CDR3: CASKWGAVLAGTYNEQFF
DNA: TGTGCCAGCAAGTGGGGGGCAGTGCTAGCGGGAACCTACAATGAGCAGTTCTTC

size: -
V: TRBV9
D: -
J: TRBJ2-5
CDR3: CASSVAGGNPRGETQYF
DNA: TGTGCCAGCAGCGTAGCTGGTGGGAACCCTAGGGGGGAGACCCAGTACTTC

size: -
V: TRBV12-3/TRBV12-4
D: TRBD1
J: TRBJ1-1
CDR3: CASNNPGQTEAFF
DNA: TGTGCCAGCAATAACCCGGGACAGACTGAAGCTTTCTTT

size: -
V: TRBV7-9
D: -
J: TRBJ1-5
CDR3: CASSLSSSNQPQHF
DNA: TGTGCCAGCAGCTTAAGCTCTAGCAATCAGCCCCAGCATTTT

size: -
V: TRBV27
D: -
J: TRBJ1-5
CDR3: CASSFQGRRPQHF
DNA: TGTGCCAGCAGTTTCCAGGGCCGTAGGCCCCAGCATTTT

size: -
V: TRBV7-9
D: -
J: TRBJ1-4
CDR3: CASSSDIGDQTATNEKLFF
DNA: TGTGCCAGCAGTTCGGACATAGGAGATCAAACGGCAACTAATGAAAAACTGTTTTTT

size: -
V: TRBV7-9
D: -
J: TRBJ1-5
CDR3: CASSLGGRWEAQHF
DNA: TGTGCCAGCAGCCTAGGTGGGCGATGGGAGGCCCAGCATTTT

size: -
V: TRBV7-9
D: -
J: TRBJ2-5
CDR3: CASSFGETQYF
DNA: TGTGCCAGCAGCTTCGGAGAGACCCAGTACTTC

size: -
V: TRBV27
D: TRBD1
J: TRBJ1-3
CDR3: CASSPTGSSGNTIYF
DNA: TGTGCCAGCAGTCCGACAGGGTCCTCTGGAAACACCATATATTTT

size: once
V: TRBV5-6
D: TRBD1
J: TRBJ1-4
CDR3: CASTYTGGFGEKLFF
DNA: TGTGCCAGCACTTATACAGGGGGTTTCGGGGAAAAACTGTTTTTT

size: once
V: TRBV4-1
D: TRBD1
J: TRBJ2-1
CDR3: CASSQRGTGAGEQFF
DNA: TGCGCCAGCAGCCAACGGGGGACAGGGGCTGGTGAGCAGTTCTTC

size: -
V: TRBV20-1
D: TRBD1
J: TRBJ1-2
CDR3: CSAVTGRGYTF
DNA: TGCAGTGCTGTGACAGGGAGGGGCTACACCTTC

size: few
V: TRBV29-1
D: TRBD2
J: TRBJ2-6
CDR3: CSVGVAGTGANVLTF
DNA: TGCAGCGTTGGAGTAGCGGGAACCGGGGCCAACGTCCTGACTTTC

size: -
V: TRBV9
D: TRBD2
J: TRBJ2-1
CDR3: CASSPQTSGRRGEQFF
DNA: TGTGCCAGCAGCCCCCAGACTAGCGGGAGAAGGGGTGAGCAGTTCTTC

size: -
V: TRBV9
D: TRBD1
J: TRBJ2-1
CDR3: CASNLGAGGHSYNEQFF
DNA: TGTGCCAGCAACCTCGGAGCAGGGGGCCACTCCTACAATGAGCAGTTCTTC